Listed below are T cell receptor beta chains from one sample, sequenced in a study of shared clonotypes between healthy human individuals. This table comes from immunoSEQ multiplex PCR, and its TCRdb copy is limited to in-frame clones, with some not included. The table has roughly 2.1 million clones, about 93% seen once. The sequenced sample was naive CD8+ T cells from PBMCs. All receptors come from a man in his late teens or twenties in good health. Some clones in this sample may be carry-over from other donors' samples. The CDR3 runs from the conserved cysteine through the conserved F or W. D genes are given only for firm matches. Clone sizes are given selectively: once, few, many, or a class where the clone is expanded.

D: TRBD1
V: TRBV4-2
size: .
J: TRBJ2-7
DNA: TGTGCCAGCAGCCCCCGACAGGGGTACTACGAGCAGTACTTC
CDR3: CASSPRQGYYEQYF

D: TRBD2
V: TRBV12-5
size: once
J: TRBJ2-1
DNA: TGTGCTAGTGGTTCGGGACTAGCGGGGAGCTCCTACAATGAGCAGTTCTTC
CDR3: CASGSGLAGSSYNEQFF

D: TRBD1
V: TRBV28
size: .
J: TRBJ1-3
DNA: TGTGCCAGCACCCAGGAGGGGGCCCCTGGAAACACCATATATTTT
CDR3: CASTQEGAPGNTIYF

D: .
V: TRBV21-1
size: .
J: TRBJ2-1
DNA: TGTGCCAGCAGCAAGGACCATTACAATGAGCAGTTCTTC
CDR3: CASSKDHYNEQFF

D: .
V: TRBV5-6
size: .
J: TRBJ2-1
DNA: TGTGCCAGCAGCTTCGGCAGTCTCAATGAGCAGTTCTTC
CDR3: CASSFGSLNEQFF

D: .
V: TRBV9
size: .
J: TRBJ2-3
DNA: TGTGCCAGCAGCGTAGGTCTAAGTGTTCGGGATACGCAGTATTTT
CDR3: CASSVGLSVRDTQYF

D: .
V: TRBV5-4
size: .
J: TRBJ1-3
DNA: TGTGCCAGCAGCTACCGCACAGGGCCCTCTGGAAACACCATATATTTT
CDR3: CASSYRTGPSGNTIYF

D: TRBD1
V: TRBV5-1
size: once
J: TRBJ2-7
DNA: TGCGCCAGCAGCTTCCACCGGGACAGGGTTTACGAGCAGTACTTC
CDR3: CASSFHRDRVYEQYF

D: TRBD1
V: TRBV9
size: once
J: TRBJ1-3
DNA: TGTGCCAGCCAGGGACAGCCCTTCTCTGGAAACACCATATATTTT
CDR3: CASQGQPFSGNTIYF

D: TRBD2
V: TRBV7-2
size: .
J: TRBJ2-5
DNA: TGTGCCAGCAGCTTAAGGCTAGCGGGAGCGGGAGAGACCCAGTACTTC
CDR3: CASSLRLAGAGETQYF

D: .
V: TRBV28
size: once
J: TRBJ1-4
DNA: TGTGCCAGCAGCCGAACCGGCAGGGAGGTAGTTGTAACTAATGAAAAACTGTTTTTT
CDR3: CASSRTGREVVVTNEKLFF

D: TRBD2
V: TRBV7-9
size: .
J: TRBJ2-7
DNA: TGTGCCAGCAGCTCCACCCTCTACCCTAGCGGGGGTACCTACGAGCAGTACTTC
CDR3: CASSSTLYPSGGTYEQYF

D: .
V: TRBV12-1
size: .
J: TRBJ1-2
DNA: TGTGCCAGCAGCTTTGTCCCCCCCGAGGTTTATGGCTACACCTTC
CDR3: CASSFVPPEVYGYTF

D: .
V: TRBV6-5
size: .
J: TRBJ1-1
DNA: TGTGCCAGCAGAAGGGGAGCTGAAGCTTTCTTT
CDR3: CASRRGAEAFF

D: .
V: TRBV28
size: .
J: TRBJ2-1
DNA: TGTGCCAGCAGTTTGGTGCGTACCCATGAGCAGTTCTTC
CDR3: CASSLVRTHEQFF

D: .
V: TRBV9
size: .
J: TRBJ2-7
DNA: TGTGCCAGCAGCGTAGAAGGCAGCTCCTACGAGCAGTACTTC
CDR3: CASSVEGSSYEQYF

D: .
V: TRBV19
size: .
J: TRBJ2-7
DNA: TGTGCCAGTAGTGGGGAGCAGAATAAGCAGTACTTC
CDR3: CASSGEQNKQYF

D: TRBD1
V: TRBV6-5
size: .
J: TRBJ1-5
DNA: TGTGCCAGCAGCGTAACAGGGGAGAGGCAGCCCCAGCATTTT
CDR3: CASSVTGERQPQHF

D: .
V: TRBV19
size: .
J: TRBJ1-4
DNA: TGTGCCAGTAGTACCCAAGCGACAGTTCCAACTAATGAAAAACTGTTTTTT
CDR3: CASSTQATVPTNEKLFF

D: .
V: TRBV11-2
size: .
J: TRBJ1-2
DNA: TGTGCCAGCAAATGGGGGCAGGCTTATGGCTACACCTTC
CDR3: CASKWGQAYGYTF

D: .
V: TRBV6-1
size: few
J: TRBJ1-2
DNA: TGTGCCAGCAGGGCCCCCGCGAATAGCTACACCTTC
CDR3: CASRAPANSYTF

D: .
V: TRBV28
size: .
J: TRBJ1-2
DNA: TGTGCCAGCAGCTCGGGACGGCCAAACTATGGCTACACCTTC
CDR3: CASSSGRPNYGYTF

D: .
V: TRBV15
size: .
J: TRBJ2-3
DNA: TGTGCCACCAGCACCTACCGGGTCTGGGATACGCAGTATTTT
CDR3: CATSTYRVWDTQYF

D: TRBD2
V: TRBV27
size: once
J: TRBJ2-1
DNA: TGTGCCAGCAGTACCCTAGCGGGAGGGAACAATGAGCAGTTCTTC
CDR3: CASSTLAGGNNEQFF

D: TRBD2
V: TRBV25-1
size: .
J: TRBJ2-7
DNA: TGTGCCAGCAGTGGCTCCGGAACTAGCGGGAGCGGGGAGCAGTACTTC
CDR3: CASSGSGTSGSGEQYF

D: .
V: TRBV6-6
size: .
J: TRBJ2-3
DNA: TGTGCCAGCAGTTACCGGATCTCCGGGAGCCCAGATACGCAGTATTTT
CDR3: CASSYRISGSPDTQYF

D: TRBD1
V: TRBV19
size: .
J: TRBJ2-7
DNA: TGTGCCAGTAGTTTCGGGACAGCCTACGAGCAGTACTTC
CDR3: CASSFGTAYEQYF

D: .
V: TRBV5-1
size: .
J: TRBJ2-1
DNA: TGCGCCAGCAGCCCCCAGTGGAATGAGCAGTTCTTC
CDR3: CASSPQWNEQFF

D: .
V: TRBV27
size: .
J: TRBJ2-2
DNA: TGTGCCAGCAGTTTATACTCTGAAACCGGGGAGCTGTTTTTT
CDR3: CASSLYSETGELFF

D: .
V: TRBV7-8
size: .
J: TRBJ2-7
DNA: TGTGCCAGCAGCCAAGGCGGGGCCTACGAGCAGTACTTC
CDR3: CASSQGGAYEQYF

D: .
V: TRBV7-2
size: .
J: TRBJ1-2
DNA: TGTGCCAGCAGCTTAGGCAGGGGTAGTGGCTACACCTTC
CDR3: CASSLGRGSGYTF

D: TRBD1
V: TRBV28
size: .
J: TRBJ2-7
DNA: TGTGCCAGCCGAACCGGGACAGAATCCTACGAGCAGTACTTC
CDR3: CASRTGTESYEQYF

D: .
V: TRBV27
size: .
J: TRBJ2-7
DNA: TGTGCCAGCAGAAAACTAGGTTCGGACGAGCAGTACTTC
CDR3: CASRKLGSDEQYF

D: .
V: TRBV2
size: .
J: TRBJ2-1
DNA: TGTGCCAGCAGTGTTCTTCTAGCTCCTCAGTTCTTC
CDR3: CASSVLLAPQFF

D: .
V: TRBV7-9
size: .
J: TRBJ1-4
DNA: TGTGCCAGCAGCCCCAGGGTAACTAATGAAAAACTGTTTTTT
CDR3: CASSPRVTNEKLFF

D: .
V: TRBV27
size: .
J: TRBJ2-2
DNA: TGTGCCAGCAGTTTATCAGGTGGTTTCACCGGGGAGCTGTTTTTT
CDR3: CASSLSGGFTGELFF

D: .
V: TRBV25-1
size: few
J: TRBJ1-5
DNA: TGTGCCAGCACTCGGGATCAGCCCCAGCATTTT
CDR3: CASTRDQPQHF

D: TRBD2
V: TRBV11-3
size: .
J: TRBJ2-1
DNA: TGTGCCAGCAGCCGGCCGGGACTACAAAATGAGCAGTTCTTC
CDR3: CASSRPGLQNEQFF

D: .
V: TRBV9
size: .
J: TRBJ1-2
DNA: TGTGCCAGCAGCCCGGCGGGGTCGGGTTCTAACTATGGCTACACCTTC
CDR3: CASSPAGSGSNYGYTF

D: .
V: TRBV25-1
size: .
J: TRBJ1-2
DNA: TGTGCCAGCAGTGCCGGACCTTATGGCTACACCTTC
CDR3: CASSAGPYGYTF

D: .
V: TRBV4-2
size: once
J: TRBJ2-7
DNA: TGTGCCAGCAGCCCCGAAGGTCGGGGGTTGTACGAGCAGTACTTC
CDR3: CASSPEGRGLYEQYF

D: .
V: TRBV7-3
size: .
J: TRBJ2-1
DNA: TGTGCCAGCAGCTTATCTGGGGGTACGTACAATGAGCAGTTCTTC
CDR3: CASSLSGGTYNEQFF

D: .
V: TRBV27
size: .
J: TRBJ1-2
DNA: TGTGCCAGCAGTTTACACGGGGTCTATGGCTACACCTTC
CDR3: CASSLHGVYGYTF

D: .
V: TRBV28
size: .
J: TRBJ2-5
DNA: TGTGCCAGCACCCTTACGATTAGACCGACAGGTCAAGAGACCCAGTACTTC
CDR3: CASTLTIRPTGQETQYF

D: TRBD2
V: TRBV4-1
size: once
J: TRBJ2-7
DNA: TGCGCCAGCAGCCATCAAGGGACTAGCGGGCCGCCTTACTACGAGCAGTACTTC
CDR3: CASSHQGTSGPPYYEQYF

D: .
V: TRBV28
size: .
J: TRBJ2-1
DNA: TGTGCCAGCGGGGCGGTCGTGGGGAATGAGCAGTTCTTC
CDR3: CASGAVVGNEQFF

D: TRBD1
V: TRBV27
size: .
J: TRBJ2-7
DNA: TGTGCCAGCAGTTTATTAAGGACAGGGGGGTTGGACGAGCAGTACTTC
CDR3: CASSLLRTGGLDEQYF

D: TRBD1
V: TRBV10-3
size: .
J: TRBJ2-5
DNA: TGTGCCACCTTATCTGGACAGGGCGGTGGAGAGACCCAGTACTTC
CDR3: CATLSGQGGGETQYF

D: .
V: TRBV4-1
size: .
J: TRBJ2-2
DNA: TGCGCCAGCAGCCAAGAGCCTCAGCAGGGCGCTTTCGGGGAGCTGTTTTTT
CDR3: CASSQEPQQGAFGELFF

D: .
V: TRBV27
size: .
J: TRBJ2-7
DNA: TGTGCCAGCAGTTCGGGCGGAACCTACGAGCAGTACTTC
CDR3: CASSSGGTYEQYF

D: TRBD2
V: TRBV15
size: once
J: TRBJ2-3
DNA: TGTGCCACCAGCAGAGACTGGGTAGCGGGAGCAACAGATACGCAGTATTTT
CDR3: CATSRDWVAGATDTQYF

D: .
V: TRBV7-3
size: .
J: TRBJ2-5
DNA: TGTGCCAGCAGCCCGTCGGCGGGGCTTGGAGAGACCCAGTACTTC
CDR3: CASSPSAGLGETQYF

D: .
V: TRBV29-1
size: .
J: TRBJ1-3
DNA: TGCAGCGGTGGACATACTGGAAACACCATATATTTT
CDR3: CSGGHTGNTIYF

D: TRBD2
V: TRBV4-3
size: .
J: TRBJ2-7
DNA: TGCGCCAGCAGCCAAGAGGTTTATGGGGGTCCCGGGGGGGACGAGCAGTACTTC
CDR3: CASSQEVYGGPGGDEQYF